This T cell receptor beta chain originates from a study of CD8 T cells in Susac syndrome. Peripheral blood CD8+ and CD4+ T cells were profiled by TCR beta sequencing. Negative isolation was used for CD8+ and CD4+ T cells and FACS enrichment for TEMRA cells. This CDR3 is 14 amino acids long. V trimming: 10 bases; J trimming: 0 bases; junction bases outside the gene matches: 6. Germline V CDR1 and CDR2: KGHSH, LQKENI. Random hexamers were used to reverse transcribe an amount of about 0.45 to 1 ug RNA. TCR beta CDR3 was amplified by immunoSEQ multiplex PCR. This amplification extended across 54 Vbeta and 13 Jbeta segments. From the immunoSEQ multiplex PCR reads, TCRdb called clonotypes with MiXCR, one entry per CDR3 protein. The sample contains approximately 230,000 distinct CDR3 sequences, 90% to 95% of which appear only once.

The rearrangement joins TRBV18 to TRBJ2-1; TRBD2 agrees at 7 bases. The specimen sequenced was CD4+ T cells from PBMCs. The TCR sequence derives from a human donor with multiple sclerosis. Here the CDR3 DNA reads TGTGCCACTCACGGCGGGAGCTCCTACAATGAGCAGTTCTTC. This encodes CATHGGSSYNEQFF. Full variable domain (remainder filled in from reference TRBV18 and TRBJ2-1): NAGVMQNPRHLVRRRGQEARLRCSPMKGHSHVYWYRQLPEEGLKFMVYLQKENIIDESGMPKERFSAEFPKEGPSILRIQQVVRGDSAAYFCATHGGSSYNEQFFGPGTRLTVL.